This section outlines one T cell receptor (beta chain) sequence together with its context. Its antigen is not identified. What was amplified from RNA transcripts were TCR beta CDR3 regions. HTBI primers were used for first-round RT-PCR of the TCR CDR3. Using its own MiXCR run on the multiplex PCR reads, TCRdb lists one record per CDR3 protein. The table has hundreds of thousands of distinct CDR3 sequences, roughly 40% seen once. This CDR3 spans 18 amino acids. The germline gives CDR1 ENHRY, CDR2 SYGVKD. Deletions cut 4 bases from V and 4 bases from J, with 25 bases between. Disease duration under 2 months; hyperthyroidism patients were aged 18 to 65. Researchers barred patients who had uncontrolled infection, other autoimmune disease, pregnancy or lactation. This entry belongs to a study of T cells in Graves' hyperthyroidism and ophthalmopathy. Study-level findings and limits: Blood also showed most of the thyroid clonotypes that were expanded above 0.001.

The source material was blood. The receptor comes from a man younger than 30 with Graves' hyperthyroidism. The chain links TRBV10-3 to TRBJ2-5, with D perhaps matching TRBD2 (6 bases). CDR3 DNA sequence: TGTGCCATCAGTGCGGGACCTCTTCCGCGGGACCCGGGAGAGACCCAGTACTTC. Amino acids: CAISAGPLPRDPGETQYF.